The 15 T cell receptor beta chains below come from one sample, sequenced in a study of cytomegalovirus exposure and HLA in healthy donors. Primers: 60 Vbeta forward and 13 Jbeta reverse. TCRdb's table, derived via immunoSEQ multiplex PCR, lists solely in-frame clones and lacks some. The table shows around 200,000 clones, with about 80% occurring only once. Sequenced material: PBMCs. These receptors were taken from a man aged 30-40 years in good health and CMV-seronegative.

The chain is built from TRBV10-1 and TRBJ1-5; D perhaps matches TRBD1 (6 bases). The CDR3 runs to 13 residues. The germline V gene has CDR1 WNHNN and CDR2 SYGVQD (reference sequence). The ends were cut back, 8 bases at V and 6 bases at J, with 14 bases in the middle. This chain's CDR3 is CASFGGGRQPQHF. The CDR3 region has the DNA TGCGCCAGCTTCGGGGGGGGCCGTCAGCCCCAGCATTTT.

V and J are TRBV27 and TRBJ2-1, with a weak D call TRBD1 (7 bases). CDR3 length: 15 residues. V lost 6 bases and J lost 2, with 14 bases in between. Germline V CDR1 and CDR2: MNHEY, SMNVEV (reference sequence). This chain's CDR3 is CASSPGGIAYNEQFF. CDR3 in DNA: TGTGCCAGCAGCCCAGGGGGGATAGCCTACAATGAGCAGTTCTTC.

The chain has TRBV19 and TRBJ2-2; the match to TRBD1 covers 10 bases. This CDR3 has 15 residues. Germline V gene lookup returns CDR1 LNHDA and CDR2 SQIVND (reference sequence). V lost 1 base, J lost 11 bases, and 7 bases stayed unmatched. The CDR3 here is CASSIVTGQGQELFF. The CDR3 DNA reads TGTGCCAGTAGTATAGTCACGGGACAGGGGCAAGAGCTGTTTTTT. Combining the CDR3 with reference TRBV19 and TRBJ2-2 gives the whole variable domain DGGITQSPKYLFRKEGQNVTLSCEQNLNHDAMYWYRQDPGQGLRLIYYSQIVNDFQKGDIAEGYSVSREKKESFPLTVTSAQKNPTAFYLCASSIVTGQGQELFFGEGSRLTVL.

Only a few counts were recorded for this clone. The genes are TRBV5-4 and TRBJ2-7; 7 nucleotides line up with TRBD1. Germline V gene sequence: CDR1 SGHNT, CDR2 YYREEE (reference sequence). CDR3 length equals 15 residues. V trimming: 1 base; J trimming: 0 bases; junction bases outside the gene matches: 4. Here the CDR3 reads CASSLRQGPSYEQYF. The CDR3 coding sequence is TGTGCCAGCAGCTTGCGACAGGGCCCCTCCTACGAGCAGTACTTC.

Comments on this clone: Other nucleotide sequences from this sample produce the same CDR3. This chain joins TRBV29-1 and TRBJ2-5; TRBD1 is a possible D gene (7 bases). The CDR3 sequence is 13 residues long. Trimming took 2 bases from V and 5 from J, leaving 12 bases between them. Germline CDR1 SQVTM, CDR2 ANQGSEA. The CDR3 loop reads CSVEKAGGETQYF. In nucleotides, the CDR3 is TGCAGCGTTGAAAAGGCAGGGGGGGAGACCCAGTACTTC.

This clone was seen only once. This rearrangement joins TRBV2 to TRBJ2-5, with 9 nucleotides matching TRBD2. The V gene's germline CDR1 is SNHLY and CDR2 FYNNEI. The CDR3 length is 16 residues. The V gene end was trimmed by 0 bases and the J gene end by 4 bases; junction bases not matched to a gene: 6. The DNA for the CDR3 is TGTGCCAGCAGTGAAGCACAGGGCGGGAGGGCAGAGACCCAGTACTTC. Its protein is CASSEAQGGRAETQYF.

J is TRBJ2-7 and V is TRBV1; TRBD1, the table's D call, lacks a check against the DNA. TRBV1 is an annotated pseudogene. The CDR3 is 15 amino acids. CDR3 in amino acids: CTSSPKDRGLSEQYF. The CDR3 region has the DNA TGCACCAGCAGCCCCAAGGACAGGGGGCTTTCCGAGCAGTACTTC.

V is TRBV10-1 and J is TRBJ2-5; 8 bases map to TRBD1. CDR3 size: 12 residues. Germline V CDR1 and CDR2: WNHNN, SYGVQD (reference sequence). V shed 6 bases, J shed 7 bases, and the junction held 4 bases outside the gene matches. Written as DNA, the CDR3 is TGCGCCAGCAGACAGGGGGGAGGGACCCAGTACTTC. Protein sequence: CASRQGGGTQYF.

The gene calls are TRBV11-3 and TRBJ2-1; 8 nucleotides agree with TRBD1. Trimming cost V 7 bases and J 8 bases; bases outside gene matches: 4. CDR3 length: 12 residues. CDR1 is SGHNT and CDR2 is YENEEA in the germline V gene. CDR3 sequence: CASKDREHEQFF. The CDR3 DNA reads TGTGCCAGCAAGGACAGGGAGCATGAGCAGTTCTTC.

The chain carries TRBV19 and TRBJ2-1; 11 positions agree with TRBD2. Trimming at V came to 6 bases and at J to 4 bases, leaving 8 bases not matched to a gene. The germline CDR1 and CDR2 sequences are LNHDA and SQIVND (reference sequence). This CDR3 has 16 amino acids. This CDR3 is CASRVKTSGMYNEQFF. The CDR3 region has the DNA TGTGCCAGTAGGGTAAAGACTAGCGGGATGTACAATGAGCAGTTCTTC.

V and J are TRBV6-6 and TRBJ2-7; the match to TRBD2 covers 7 bases. Germline V CDR1 and CDR2: MNHNY, SVGAGI (reference sequence). The CDR3 totals 12 residues. The junction had 3 bases not matched to a gene; V was cut back by 7 bases and J by 3 bases. For the CDR3, the DNA is TGTGCCAGCACCTCGGGAGGCTACGAGCAGTACTTC. Protein product: CASTSGGYEQYF.

This clone was detected once. The sample carries other DNA sequences with the same CDR3. The V gene is TRBV5-6, the J gene TRBJ2-3; D is unclear. Trimming took off 1 base at V and 3 bases at J, with 3 bases between the two ends. This CDR3 is built from 12 residues. Germline CDR1 reads SGHDT; CDR2 reads YYEEEE. The CDR3 DNA reads as TGTGCCAGCAGCTTGTTAACAGATACGCAGTATTTT. Its protein product is CASSLLTDTQYF. Full variable domain (remainder filled in from reference TRBV5-6 and TRBJ2-3): DAGVTQSPTHLIKTRGQQVTLRCSPKSGHDTVSWYQQALGQGPQFIFQYYEEEERQRGNFPDRFSGHQFPNYSSELNVNALLLGDSALYLCASSLLTDTQYFGPGTRLTVL.

The chain couples TRBV7-9 to TRBJ1-5; D is possibly TRBD1 (6 bases). Germline lookup yields CDR1 SEHNR and CDR2 FQNEAQ (reference sequence). Trimming shortened V by 4 bases and J by 9 bases, and 10 bases separated the two germline ends. The length of the CDR3 is 12 residues. CDR3 bases: TGTGCCAGCAGCTCCCTGACAGGGCCCCAGCATTTT. As protein: CASSSLTGPQHF. Supplemented by reference TRBV7-9 and TRBJ1-5, the full variable domain reads DTGVSQNPRHKITKRGQNVTFRCDPISEHNRLYWYRQTLGQGPEFLTYFQNEAQLEKSRLLSDRFSAERPKGSFSTLEIQRTEQGDSAMYLCASSSLTGPQHFGDGTRLSIL.

This clone was detected only a few times. The V call is TRBV5-1, the J call TRBJ2-7; the D gene is possibly TRBD1 (6 bases). The CDR3 consists of 13 residues. V shed 4 bases and J shed 2 bases, with 10 bases lying between them. Looked up from germline, CDR1 is SGHRS and CDR2 is YFSETQ. The CDR3 nucleotides read TGCGCCAGCAGCCCCGAGGGGGCCTACGAGCAGTACTTC. Protein sequence: CASSPEGAYEQYF.

The gene calls are TRBV19 and TRBJ1-2; 7 positions agree with TRBD1. Germline V gene sequence: CDR1 LNHDA, CDR2 SQIVND (reference sequence). CDR3 size: 16 residues. Unmatched junction bases numbered 10, after V lost 6 bases and J lost 0 bases. The chain's CDR3 is CASRENRQGTNYGYTF. DNA for the CDR3: TGTGCCAGTAGAGAGAACCGACAGGGTACTAACTATGGCTACACCTTC.